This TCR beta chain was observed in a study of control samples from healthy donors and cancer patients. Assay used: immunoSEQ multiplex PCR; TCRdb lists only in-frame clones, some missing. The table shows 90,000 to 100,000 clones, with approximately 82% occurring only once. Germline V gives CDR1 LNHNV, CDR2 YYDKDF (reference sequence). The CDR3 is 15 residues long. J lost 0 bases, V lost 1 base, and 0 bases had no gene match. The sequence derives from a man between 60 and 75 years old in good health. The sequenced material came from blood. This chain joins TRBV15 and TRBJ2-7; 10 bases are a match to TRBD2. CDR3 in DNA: TGTGCCACCAGCAGAGGGACTAGCGGCTCCTACGAGCAGTACTTC. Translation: CATSRGTSGSYEQYF.